Reported below is one T cell receptor (beta chain). The junction had 2 bases not matched to a gene; V was cut back by 4 bases and J by 4 bases. There are 13 residues in the CDR3. As handled by the study authors: Researchers report that nucleated cell counts were estimated from reference gene primer amplification. Some clones are missing from TCRdb's copy, which holds only in-frame ones; the method was immunoSEQ multiplex PCR. V and J calls and clone size are given by that table; D and trimming were obtained from the DNA. The table lists tens of thousands of clones, approximately 80% of them singletons, with approximately 2.4% in the top ten. The sample belongs to a study of blood T cell repertoires in COVID-19. In the study overall: COVID-19 samples from acute and convalescent phases originated in the United States, Italy and Spain. Sample material is recorded as cDNA or gDNA derived from T cells, B-cell-depleted T cells, or PBMCs.

The chain combines TRBV12-3 or TRBV12-4 with TRBJ2-3; 7 bases are shared with TRBD1. Specimen: peripheral blood. The clonotype comes from a man at least 80 years old with active or convalescent COVID-19. This CDR3 is CASSWDSSDTQYF. The CDR3 coding sequence is TGTGCCAGCAGTTGGGACAGCTCAGATACGCAGTATTTT.